This T cell receptor beta chain was sequenced in a study of T cell responses to AZD1222 COVID-19 vaccine. The repertoire was sequenced with immunoSEQ multiplex PCR; TCRdb's copy has only in-frame clones and lacks some. The table shows roughly 150,000 clones, with roughly 88% occurring only once. General observations from the study: Spike-specific TCR breadth and depth grew following two AZD1222 doses. In a largely white British group with more females than males, clonal diversity was possibly underestimated. Only six people who got AZD1222 tested seropositive at baseline. CD4 TCRs linked to vaccination spanned spike, dominating at 160-218 and 743-854.

V shed 2 bases and J shed 10 bases, with 9 bases lying between them. This CDR3 comprises 12 residues. On this clone: Antigen specificity is unknown.

The chain uses TRBV12-3 or TRBV12-4 and TRBJ2-1, with D uncertain. The TCR comes from an adult in good health. Sequenced here: peripheral blood, sampled on day 0 of MenACWY control vaccination. The CDR3 loop is CASSLLGQEQFF. The CDR3 DNA is TGTGCCAGCAGTTTATTAGGGCAGGAGCAGTTCTTC.